This TCR beta chain is drawn from a study of regulatory T cells in long-lasting Graves disease. This sample's time point: newly diagnosed GD, antithyroid drugs for less than 3 months. RNA isolated from PBMCs was used to make the TCR library. In this sample, this clonotype turned up many times. CDR3-region Arm-PCR and iRepertoire HTBI primers produced the TCR beta libraries. TCRdb re-derived calls from the multiplex PCR reads in MiXCR, one entry per CDR3 protein. The sample yields 400,000 to 500,000 distinct CDR3 sequences, around 16% seen once. Germline CDR1 MNHEY, CDR2 SMNVEV (reference sequence). The CDR3 is 17 residues long. V lost 2 bases and J lost 4, with 20 bases in between. This same sample was also taken into another study, of T cells in Graves' hyperthyroidism and ophthalmopathy. This second report adds: Calling Graves' hyperthyroidism stable meant ophthalmopathy did not progress within 18 months.

Sequenced here: peripheral blood mononuclear cells (PBMCs), sampled at new diagnosis, from a patient treated with antithyroid drugs. The sequence was obtained from a middle-aged woman with Graves disease. The chain recombines TRBV27 with TRBJ2-5; possibly TRBD1 or TRBD2 for D (5 bases each). CDR3 coding DNA: TGTGCCAGCAGTTTACATCGAATTCGAGGGCAGGGAGAGACCCAGTACTTC. It encodes CASSLHRIRGQGETQYF.